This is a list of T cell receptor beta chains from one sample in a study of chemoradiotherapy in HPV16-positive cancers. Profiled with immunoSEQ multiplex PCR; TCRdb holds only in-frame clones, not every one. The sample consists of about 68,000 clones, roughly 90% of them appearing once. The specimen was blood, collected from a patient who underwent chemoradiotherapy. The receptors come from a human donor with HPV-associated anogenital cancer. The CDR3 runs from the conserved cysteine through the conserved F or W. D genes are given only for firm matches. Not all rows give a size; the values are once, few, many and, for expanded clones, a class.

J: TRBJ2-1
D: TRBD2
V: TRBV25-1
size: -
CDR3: CASSELSSGAYNEQFF
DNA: TGTGCCAGCAGTGAATTAAGTAGCGGGGCCTACAATGAGCAGTTCTTC

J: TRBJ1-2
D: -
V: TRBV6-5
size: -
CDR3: CASSRQGSGYTF
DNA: TGTGCCAGCAGTCGCCAGGGTAGTGGCTACACCTTC

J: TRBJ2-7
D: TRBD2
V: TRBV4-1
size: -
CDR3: CASSQDPSSGIGSYEQYF
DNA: TGCGCCAGCAGCCAAGACCCTTCTAGCGGGATCGGGTCCTACGAGCAGTACTTC

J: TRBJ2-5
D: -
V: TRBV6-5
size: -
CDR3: CASSLQVSQYF
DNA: TGTGCCAGCAGTCTCCAGGTCTCCCAGTACTTC

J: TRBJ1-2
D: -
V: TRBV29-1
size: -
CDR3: CSVESDRSYGYTF
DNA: TGCAGCGTTGAAAGCGACAGGTCCTATGGCTACACCTTC

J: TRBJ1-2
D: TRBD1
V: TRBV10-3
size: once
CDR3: CAISELNRGPNYGYTF
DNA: TGTGCCATCAGTGAACTCAACAGGGGGCCAAACTATGGCTACACCTTC

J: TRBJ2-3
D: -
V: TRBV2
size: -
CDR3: CASMAGWSHTQYF
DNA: TGTGCCAGCATGGCAGGGTGGTCTCATACGCAGTATTTT

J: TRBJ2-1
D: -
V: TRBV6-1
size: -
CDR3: CASSADLGGHNEQFF
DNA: TGTGCCAGCAGCGCCGACCTCGGGGGCCACAATGAGCAGTTCTTC

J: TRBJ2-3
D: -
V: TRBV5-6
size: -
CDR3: CASRREYTDTQYF
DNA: TGTGCCAGCCGACGGGAATACACAGATACGCAGTATTTT

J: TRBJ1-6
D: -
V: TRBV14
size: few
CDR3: CASTLGSYNSPLHF
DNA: TGTGCCAGCACCCTGGGGTCCTATAATTCACCCCTCCACTTT

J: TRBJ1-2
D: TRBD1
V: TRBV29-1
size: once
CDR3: CSVSGQVYGYTF
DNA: TGCAGCGTTTCGGGACAGGTGTATGGCTACACCTTC

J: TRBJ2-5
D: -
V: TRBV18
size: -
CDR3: CASSPQKGAGETQYF
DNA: TGTGCCAGCTCACCCCAAAAGGGAGCGGGAGAGACCCAGTACTTC

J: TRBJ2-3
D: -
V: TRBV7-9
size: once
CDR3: CASSSRQRGADTQYF
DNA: TGTGCCAGCAGCTCGCGACAGCGAGGGGCAGATACGCAGTATTTT

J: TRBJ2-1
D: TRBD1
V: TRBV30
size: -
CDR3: CAWRTPGQWGNEQFF
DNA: TGTGCCTGGAGGACCCCGGGACAGTGGGGCAATGAGCAGTTCTTC

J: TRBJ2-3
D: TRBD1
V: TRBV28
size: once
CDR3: CASRHQTGVRGADTQYF
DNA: TGTGCCAGCAGACACCAGACAGGGGTACGCGGTGCAGATACGCAGTATTTT

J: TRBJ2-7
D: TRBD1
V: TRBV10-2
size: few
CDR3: CASSAPGQGWEQYF
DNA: TGCGCCAGCAGTGCACCGGGACAGGGTTGGGAGCAGTACTTC

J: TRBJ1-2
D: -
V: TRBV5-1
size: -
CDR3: CASSPEQRYGYTF
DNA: TGCGCCAGCAGCCCCGAGCAACGCTATGGCTACACCTTC

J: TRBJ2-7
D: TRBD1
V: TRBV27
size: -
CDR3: CASSWDRDSYEQYF
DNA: TGTGCCAGCAGTTGGGACAGGGATTCCTACGAGCAGTACTTC

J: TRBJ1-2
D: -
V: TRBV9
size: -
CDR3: CASTTGGANYGYTF
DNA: TGTGCCAGCACCACGGGGGGGGCTAACTATGGCTACACCTTC

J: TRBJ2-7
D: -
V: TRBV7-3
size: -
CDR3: CASSLDGGMAYEQYF
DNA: TGTGCCAGCAGCTTAGATGGAGGCATGGCATACGAGCAGTACTTC

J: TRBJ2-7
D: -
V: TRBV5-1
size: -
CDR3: CASTQGGTTYEQYF
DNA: TGCGCCAGCACACAGGGCGGGACGACCTACGAGCAGTACTTC

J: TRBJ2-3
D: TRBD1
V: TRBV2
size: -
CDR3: CASRPDRGSSTDTQYF
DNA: TGTGCCAGCAGACCGGACAGGGGGTCTAGCACAGATACGCAGTATTTT

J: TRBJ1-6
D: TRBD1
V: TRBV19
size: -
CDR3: CTSSRTGSLGNSPLHF
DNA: TGTACCAGTAGTAGGACAGGCTCGTTAGGTAATTCACCCCTCCACTTT

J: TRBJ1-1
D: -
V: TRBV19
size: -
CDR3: CASQGGTEAFF
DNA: TGTGCCAGTCAAGGGGGAACTGAAGCTTTCTTT

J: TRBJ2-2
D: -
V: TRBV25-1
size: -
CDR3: CASSDLAGELFF
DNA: TGTGCCAGCAGTGATTTGGCCGGGGAGCTGTTTTTT

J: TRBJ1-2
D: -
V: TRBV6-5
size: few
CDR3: CASSYGAGDYGYTF
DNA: TGTGCCAGCAGCTACGGGGCGGGGGACTATGGCTACACCTTC

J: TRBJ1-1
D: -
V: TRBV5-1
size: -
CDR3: CASRDRGWVSDTEAFF
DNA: TGCGCCAGCAGGGACCGAGGGTGGGTCTCGGACACTGAAGCTTTCTTT

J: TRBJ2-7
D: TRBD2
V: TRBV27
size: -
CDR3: CASSLREARYEQYF
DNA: TGTGCCAGCAGTTTGCGGGAGGCTCGCTACGAGCAGTACTTC

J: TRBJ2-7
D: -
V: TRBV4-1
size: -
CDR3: CASSQIQGSYEQYF
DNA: TGCGCCAGCAGCCAAATACAGGGATCCTACGAGCAGTACTTC

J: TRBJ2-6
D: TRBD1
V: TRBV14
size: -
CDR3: CASSRDRVGANVLTF
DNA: TGTGCCAGCAGCCGCGACAGGGTTGGGGCCAACGTCCTGACTTTC

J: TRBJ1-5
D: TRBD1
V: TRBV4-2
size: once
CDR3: CASSRQGNSNQPQHF
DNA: TGTGCCAGCAGCCGACAGGGGAATAGCAATCAGCCCCAGCATTTT

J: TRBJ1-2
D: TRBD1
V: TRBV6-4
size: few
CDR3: CASRPDRGFQYGYTF
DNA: TGTGCCAGCAGGCCGGACAGGGGTTTCCAATATGGCTACACCTTC

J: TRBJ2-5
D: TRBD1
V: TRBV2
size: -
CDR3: CASSGLTGKETQYF
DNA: TGTGCCAGCAGTGGGCTGACAGGGAAAGAGACCCAGTACTTC

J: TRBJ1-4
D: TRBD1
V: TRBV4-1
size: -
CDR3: CASSQRDRFATNEKLFF
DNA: TGCGCCAGCAGCCAACGGGACAGATTTGCAACTAATGAAAAACTGTTTTTT

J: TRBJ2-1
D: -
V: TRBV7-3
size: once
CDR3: CASSLNTYNEQFF
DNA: TGTGCCAGCAGCTTAAATACCTACAATGAGCAGTTCTTC

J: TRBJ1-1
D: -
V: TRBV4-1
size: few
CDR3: CASSQVRTDMNTEAFF
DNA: TGCGCCAGCAGCCAAGTCAGGACGGATATGAACACTGAAGCTTTCTTT

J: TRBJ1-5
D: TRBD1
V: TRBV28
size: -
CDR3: CASSLGLGGSGAQPQHF
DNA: TGTGCCAGCAGTTTGGGGCTAGGGGGCTCGGGCGCTCAGCCCCAGCATTTT

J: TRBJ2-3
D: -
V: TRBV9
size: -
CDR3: CASSAGVGTDTQYF
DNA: TGTGCCAGCAGCGCTGGCGTGGGCACAGATACGCAGTATTTT

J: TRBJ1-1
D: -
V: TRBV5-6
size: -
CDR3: CASSLGGNTEAFF
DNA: TGTGCCAGCAGCTTAGGTGGGAACACTGAAGCTTTCTTT

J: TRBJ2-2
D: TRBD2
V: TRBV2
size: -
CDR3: CASSLGRGTGELFF
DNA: TGTGCCAGCAGTCTCGGGAGGGGGACCGGGGAGCTGTTTTTT

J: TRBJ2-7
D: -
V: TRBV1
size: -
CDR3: CTSSQDPTDKSYEQYF
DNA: TGCACCAGCAGCCAAGATCCAACAGACAAATCCTACGAGCAGTACTTC

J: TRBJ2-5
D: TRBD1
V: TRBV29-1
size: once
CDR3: CSVERTGGETQYF
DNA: TGCAGCGTTGAACGGACAGGGGGGGAGACCCAGTACTTC

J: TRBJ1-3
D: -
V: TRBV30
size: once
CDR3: CAWGKTGISGNTIYF
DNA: TGTGCCTGGGGCAAAACAGGGATCTCTGGAAACACCATATATTTT

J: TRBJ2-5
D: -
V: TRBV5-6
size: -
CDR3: CASSLPGSGETQYF
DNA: TGTGCCAGCAGCTTGCCAGGGTCTGGGGAGACCCAGTACTTC

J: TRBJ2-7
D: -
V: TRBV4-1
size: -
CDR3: CASSQGRGSYEQYF
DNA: TGCGCCAGCAGCCAAGGGAGGGGCTCCTACGAGCAGTACTTC

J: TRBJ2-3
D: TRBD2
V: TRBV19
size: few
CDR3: CASRLRAGGDTQYF
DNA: TGTGCCAGTAGACTCCGAGCGGGAGGAGATACGCAGTATTTT

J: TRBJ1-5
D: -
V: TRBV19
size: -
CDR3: CASSIEDSRSNQPQHF
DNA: TGTGCCAGTAGTATAGAAGACAGTAGGAGCAATCAGCCCCAGCATTTT